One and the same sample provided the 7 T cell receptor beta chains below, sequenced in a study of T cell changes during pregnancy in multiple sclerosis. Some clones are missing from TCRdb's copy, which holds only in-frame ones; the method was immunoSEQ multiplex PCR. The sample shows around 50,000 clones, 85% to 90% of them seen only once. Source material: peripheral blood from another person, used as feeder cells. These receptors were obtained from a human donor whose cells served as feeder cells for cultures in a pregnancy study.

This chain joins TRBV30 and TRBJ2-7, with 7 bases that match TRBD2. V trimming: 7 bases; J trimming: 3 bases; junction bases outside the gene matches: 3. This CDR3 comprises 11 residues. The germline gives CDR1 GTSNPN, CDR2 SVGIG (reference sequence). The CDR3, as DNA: TGTGCCTTTGGACTAGACTACGAGCAGTACTTC. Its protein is CAFGLDYEQYF.

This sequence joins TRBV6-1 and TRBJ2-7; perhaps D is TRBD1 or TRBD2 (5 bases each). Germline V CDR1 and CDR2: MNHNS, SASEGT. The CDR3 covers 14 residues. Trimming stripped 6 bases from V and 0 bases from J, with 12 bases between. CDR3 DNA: TGTGCCAGCAGGCCCGGGACGGTCTCCTACGAGCAGTACTTC. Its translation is CASRPGTVSYEQYF.

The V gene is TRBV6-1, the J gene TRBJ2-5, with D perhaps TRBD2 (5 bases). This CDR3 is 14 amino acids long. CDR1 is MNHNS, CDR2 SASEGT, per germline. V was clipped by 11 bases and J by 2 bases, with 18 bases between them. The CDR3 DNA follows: TGTGCCGGCGCCCCCAGAGGGAAGCAAGAGACCCAGTACTTC. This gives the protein CAGAPRGKQETQYF.

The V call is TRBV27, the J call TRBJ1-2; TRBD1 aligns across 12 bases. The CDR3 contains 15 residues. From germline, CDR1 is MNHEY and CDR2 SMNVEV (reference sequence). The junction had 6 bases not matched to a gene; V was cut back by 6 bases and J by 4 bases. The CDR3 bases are TGTGCCAGCAGGATAACGGGACAGGGGGCCTATGGCTACACCTTC. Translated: CASRITGQGAYGYTF.

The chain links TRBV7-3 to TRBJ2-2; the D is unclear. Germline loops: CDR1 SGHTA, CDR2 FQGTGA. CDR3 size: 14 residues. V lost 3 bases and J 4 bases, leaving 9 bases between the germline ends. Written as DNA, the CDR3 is TGTGCCAGCAGCTTGGTGGCGTTCACCGGGGAGCTGTTTTTT. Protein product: CASSLVAFTGELFF.

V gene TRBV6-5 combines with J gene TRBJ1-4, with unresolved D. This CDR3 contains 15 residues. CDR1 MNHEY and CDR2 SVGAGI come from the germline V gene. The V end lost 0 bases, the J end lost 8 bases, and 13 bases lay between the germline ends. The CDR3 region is CASSYSYGVGEKLFF. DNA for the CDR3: TGTGCCAGCAGTTACTCTTATGGGGTAGGGGAAAAACTGTTTTTT.

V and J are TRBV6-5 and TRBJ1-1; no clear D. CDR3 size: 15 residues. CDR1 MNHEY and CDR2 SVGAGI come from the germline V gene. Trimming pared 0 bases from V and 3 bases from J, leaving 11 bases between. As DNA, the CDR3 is TGTGCCAGCAGTTACTCGCCGGGTGGCGACACTGAAGCTTTCTTT. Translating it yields CASSYSPGGDTEAFF.